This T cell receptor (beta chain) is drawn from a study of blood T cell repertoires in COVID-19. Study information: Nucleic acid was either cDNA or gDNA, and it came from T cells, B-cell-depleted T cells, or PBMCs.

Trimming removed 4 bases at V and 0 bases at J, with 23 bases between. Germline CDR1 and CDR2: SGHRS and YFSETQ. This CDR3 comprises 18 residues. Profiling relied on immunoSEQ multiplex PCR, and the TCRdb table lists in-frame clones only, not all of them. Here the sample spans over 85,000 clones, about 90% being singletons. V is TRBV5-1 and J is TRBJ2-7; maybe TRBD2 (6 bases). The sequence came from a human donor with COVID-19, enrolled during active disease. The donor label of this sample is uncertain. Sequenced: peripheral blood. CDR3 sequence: CASSLRSNLGLASYEQYF. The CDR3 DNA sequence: TGCGCCAGCAGCCTGAGATCGAACTTGGGACTGGCCTCCTACGAGCAGTACTTC.